A selection of T cell receptor beta chains follows, all from one sample in a study of CD8 T cells in ankylosing spondylitis. TCRdb processed the 5' RACE reads anew with MiXCR; each CDR3 protein has one entry. Of around 340,000 distinct CDR3 sequences in the sample, approximately 20% were seen once. Sequencing was carried out using blood, either unsorted or a sorted T cell fraction (not recorded which). The receptors were sampled from a male donor with ankylosing spondylitis or in good health (not recorded which). Both conserved end residues are part of each CDR3. Fields, in order: J gene, D gene, clone size, V gene, CDR3 DNA, CDR3 protein. D genes are given only for firm matches. The size field is filled for only some rows; it gives once, few, many or a size class.

TRBJ2-5 | - | few | TRBV28 | TGTGCCACCTCTAGAGAGGGACCAGAGACCCAGTACTTC | CATSREGPETQYF
TRBJ2-1 | TRBD2 | - | TRBV28 | TGTGCCAGCAGACCGGAGGGCGGGGGGGTTATTGGTGAGCAGTTCTTC | CASRPEGGGVIGEQFF
TRBJ2-1 | TRBD2 | many | TRBV11-2 | TGTGCCAGCAGTCGGGGGAGCGGGGGCCACAATGAGCAGTTCTTC | CASSRGSGGHNEQFF
TRBJ1-1 | TRBD1 | - | TRBV12-3/TRBV12-4 | TGTGCCAGCAGTTTGGACAGGGTCGAGCCTGAAGCTTTCTTT | CASSLDRVEPEAFF
TRBJ1-1 | - | - | TRBV15 | TGTGCCACCAGCCTTGAAACCTCGGAGAGCACTGAAGCTTTCTTT | CATSLETSESTEAFF
TRBJ2-1 | TRBD2 | few | TRBV10-2 | TGCGCCAGCAGTGACCCTTTAGCGGGGGGTGAGGAGAATGAGCAGTTCTTC | CASSDPLAGGEENEQFF
TRBJ2-7 | - | - | TRBV20-1 | TGCAGTGCTAGAGAGCAGGCGACCTACGAGCAGTACTTC | CSAREQATYEQYF
TRBJ2-7 | - | - | TRBV10-1 | TGCGCCAGCAGTGAGGCCCGGACGGTCTACGAGCAGTACTTC | CASSEARTVYEQYF
TRBJ2-5 | TRBD2 | few | TRBV28 | TGTGCCAGCAGTCCAGGGACTAGCGGATCCTGGGTTGAGACCCAGTACTTC | CASSPGTSGSWVETQYF
TRBJ2-3 | - | many | TRBV29-1 | TGCAGCGTTGAGGTCCCTAGCCCTAGCACAGATACGCAGTATTTT | CSVEVPSPSTDTQYF
TRBJ2-7 | - | - | TRBV4-1 | TGCGCCAGCAGCCAAGAGGGGGGGCCCATCTCCTACGAGCAGTACTTC | CASSQEGGPISYEQYF
TRBJ2-1 | TRBD2 | - | TRBV12-3/TRBV12-4 | TGTGCCAGCACTTTTAGTAGCGGGGGGAATGAGCAGTTCTTC | CASTFSSGGNEQFF
TRBJ2-1 | - | - | TRBV24-1 | TGTGCCACCAGCCACAGCCTACGGGGCAATGAGCAGTTCTTC | CATSHSLRGNEQFF
TRBJ2-5 | - | few | TRBV7-9 | TGTGCCAGCAGCCCCCCACGGGAAGAGACCCAGTACTTC | CASSPPREETQYF
TRBJ1-5 | - | few | TRBV2 | TGTGCCAGCAGTGTCCTGGGTGGAAATCAGCCCCAGCATTTT | CASSVLGGNQPQHF
TRBJ1-1 | - | few | TRBV9 | TGTGCCAGCAGCGTAGGGTGGGCCACTGAAGCTTTCTTT | CASSVGWATEAFF
TRBJ2-3 | TRBD1 | - | TRBV12-3/TRBV12-4 | TGTGCCAGCAGCTCTGTTGGGGACAGGGTTCCGGATACGCAGTATTTT | CASSSVGDRVPDTQYF
TRBJ2-3 | - | few | TRBV12-3/TRBV12-4 | TGTGCCAGCGCCCAGGAGTGGGGTCGCACAGATACGCAGTATTTT | CASAQEWGRTDTQYF
TRBJ1-2 | - | - | TRBV10-1 | TGCGCCAGCAGTGAGTCGCGAAACAGTGGCTACACCTTC | CASSESRNSGYTF
TRBJ2-7 | TRBD2 | few | TRBV2 | TGTGCCAGCATTGGACTAGCGGGGGGCGAGGGTGAGCAGTACTTC | CASIGLAGGEGEQYF
TRBJ2-2 | - | few | TRBV12-3/TRBV12-4 | TGTGCCAGCATTTTAGGCACCGGGGAGCTGTTTTTT | CASILGTGELFF
TRBJ2-5 | - | many | TRBV12-3/TRBV12-4 | TGTGCCAGCAGTTTCTCTGTGGGCAGACAAGAGACCCAGTACTTC | CASSFSVGRQETQYF
TRBJ2-2 | - | - | TRBV21-1 | TGTGCCAGCAGCAAAGTAATTCTCGCTGAGGCCGGGGAGCTGTTTTTT | CASSKVILAEAGELFF
TRBJ2-7 | TRBD1 | few | TRBV12-3/TRBV12-4 | TGTGCCAGCAGCCACGGACAGGGGGCCTCCTACGAGCAGTACTTC | CASSHGQGASYEQYF
TRBJ2-4 | - | few | TRBV5-6 | TGTGCCAGCAGCTTGGGGGGGATGCCCGGGAAGAAAAACATTCAGTACTTC | CASSLGGMPGKKNIQYF
TRBJ2-3 | - | - | TRBV5-1 | TGCGCCAGCAAGAGCCAGGAGATTGTCACAGATACGCAGTATTTT | CASKSQEIVTDTQYF
TRBJ2-1 | TRBD1 | - | TRBV5-6 | TGTGCCAGCAGCTTGGTCGGGACAGTTAGCTCCTACAATGAGCAGTTCTTC | CASSLVGTVSSYNEQFF
TRBJ2-1 | - | - | TRBV30 | TGTGCCTGGAGTGTACTGGACCTCGGGAATGAGCAGTTCTTC | CAWSVLDLGNEQFF
TRBJ2-5 | TRBD1 | few | TRBV6-5 | TGTGCCAGCAGTTACCGGGACAGGGTTTTGGAGACCCAGTACTTC | CASSYRDRVLETQYF
TRBJ2-5 | TRBD2 | - | TRBV10-3 | TGTGCCATCAGTGGAAGTCAAACGGGGGGGCTGGAGACCCAGTACTTC | CAISGSQTGGLETQYF
TRBJ2-5 | - | - | TRBV13 | TGTGCCAGCAGCCATGGTGCGGGGATCCAAGAGACCCAGTACTTC | CASSHGAGIQETQYF
TRBJ2-3 | - | few | TRBV7-9 | TGTGCCAGCAGCAAGGGACTCGGGGGAGATACGCAGTATTTT | CASSKGLGGDTQYF
TRBJ2-3 | - | - | TRBV28 | TGTGCCAGCAGCCCGACCTCCGGGCTGGACACAGATACGCAGTATTTT | CASSPTSGLDTDTQYF
TRBJ2-1 | TRBD1 | few | TRBV5-1 | TGCGCCAGCAGCTTCAGGGAAAGGGACAGGGTGTTGGGCAATGAGCAGTTCTTC | CASSFRERDRVLGNEQFF
TRBJ1-1 | - | few | TRBV29-1 | TGCAGCGTTGAGAGAGGGCAGGGAAGAGCTTTCTTT | CSVERGQGRAFF
TRBJ2-3 | - | few | TRBV11-1 | TGTGCCAGCAGCTTATTTACAGGCCCGGAAGGGTCAGATACGCAGTATTTT | CASSLFTGPEGSDTQYF
TRBJ1-5 | TRBD1 | few | TRBV7-9 | TGTGCCAGCAGCACAGGACAGGGCAGTCAGCCCCAGCATTTT | CASSTGQGSQPQHF
TRBJ1-4 | TRBD1 | few | TRBV11-2 | TGTGCCAGCAGCTTAGGGGCAGGGGGCCGTGAAAAACTGTTTTTT | CASSLGAGGREKLFF
TRBJ2-5 | - | - | TRBV7-9 | TGTGCCAGCAGCTCCTGGGAGACCCAGTACTTC | CASSSWETQYF
TRBJ2-3 | - | few | TRBV12-3/TRBV12-4 | TGTGCCAGCAGTTTCTGGGCGGGGGCGTGGGATACGCAGTATTTT | CASSFWAGAWDTQYF
TRBJ2-7 | - | - | TRBV3-1 | TGTGCCAGCAGCCAAGTGGGCAGAACCTACGAGCAGTACTTC | CASSQVGRTYEQYF
TRBJ2-7 | - | - | TRBV14 | TGTGCCAGCAGCCAAGATTGGGGACCCTACGAGCAGTACTTC | CASSQDWGPYEQYF